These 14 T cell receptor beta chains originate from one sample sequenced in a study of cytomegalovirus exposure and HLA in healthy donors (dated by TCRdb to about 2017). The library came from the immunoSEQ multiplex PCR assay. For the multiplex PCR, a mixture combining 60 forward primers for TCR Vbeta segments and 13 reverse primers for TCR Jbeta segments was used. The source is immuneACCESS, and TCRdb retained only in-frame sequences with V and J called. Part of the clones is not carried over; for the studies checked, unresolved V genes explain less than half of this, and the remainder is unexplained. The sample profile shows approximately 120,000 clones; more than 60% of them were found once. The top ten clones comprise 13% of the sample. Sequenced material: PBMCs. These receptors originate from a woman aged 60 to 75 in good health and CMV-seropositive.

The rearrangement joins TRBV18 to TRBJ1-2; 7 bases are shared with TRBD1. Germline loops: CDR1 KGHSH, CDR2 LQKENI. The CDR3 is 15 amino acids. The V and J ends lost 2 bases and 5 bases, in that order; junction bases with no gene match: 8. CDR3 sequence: CASSPIRDSTYGYTF. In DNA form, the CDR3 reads TGTGCCAGCTCACCAATTCGGGACAGCACATATGGCTACACCTTC.

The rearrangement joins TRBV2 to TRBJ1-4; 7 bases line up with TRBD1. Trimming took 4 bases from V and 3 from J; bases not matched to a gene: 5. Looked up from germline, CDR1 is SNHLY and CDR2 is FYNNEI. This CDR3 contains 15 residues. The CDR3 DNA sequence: TGTGCCAGCAGTGTTCGTACAGGGGCTAATGAAAAACTGTTTTTT. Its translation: CASSVRTGANEKLFF.

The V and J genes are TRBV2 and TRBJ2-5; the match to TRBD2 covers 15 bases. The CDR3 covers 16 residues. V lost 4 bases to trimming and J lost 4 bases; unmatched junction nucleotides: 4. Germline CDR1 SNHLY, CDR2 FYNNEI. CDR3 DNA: TGTGCCAGCAGTGTGGGGGGACTAGCGGGGGGAGAGACCCAGTACTTC. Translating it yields CASSVGGLAGGETQYF.

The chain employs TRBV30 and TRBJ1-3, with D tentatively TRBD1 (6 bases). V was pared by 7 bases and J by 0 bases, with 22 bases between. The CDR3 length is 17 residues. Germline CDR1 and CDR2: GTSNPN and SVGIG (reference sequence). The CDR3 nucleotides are TGTGCCTTGGCCGAGACAGGTCCCAGCTACTCTGGAAACACCATATATTTT. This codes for CALAETGPSYSGNTIYF.

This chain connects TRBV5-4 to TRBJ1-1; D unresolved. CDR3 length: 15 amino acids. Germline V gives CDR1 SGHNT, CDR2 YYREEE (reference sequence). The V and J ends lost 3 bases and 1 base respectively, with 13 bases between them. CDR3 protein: CASSSVPTGNTEAFF. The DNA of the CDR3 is TGTGCCAGCAGCTCCGTCCCGACGGGGAACACTGAAGCTTTCTTT.

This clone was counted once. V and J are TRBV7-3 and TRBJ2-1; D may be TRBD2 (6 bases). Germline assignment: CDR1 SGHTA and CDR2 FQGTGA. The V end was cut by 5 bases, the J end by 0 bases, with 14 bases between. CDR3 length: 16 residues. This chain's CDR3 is CASSPRDGSSYNEQFF. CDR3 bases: TGTGCCAGCAGCCCAAGGGACGGGAGCTCCTACAATGAGCAGTTCTTC.

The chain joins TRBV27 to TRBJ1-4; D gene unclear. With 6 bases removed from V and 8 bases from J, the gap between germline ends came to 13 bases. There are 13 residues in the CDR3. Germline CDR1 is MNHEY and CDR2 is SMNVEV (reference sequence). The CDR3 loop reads CASRTPAREKLFF. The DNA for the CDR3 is TGTGCCAGCAGGACCCCGGCGAGGGAAAAACTGTTTTTT.

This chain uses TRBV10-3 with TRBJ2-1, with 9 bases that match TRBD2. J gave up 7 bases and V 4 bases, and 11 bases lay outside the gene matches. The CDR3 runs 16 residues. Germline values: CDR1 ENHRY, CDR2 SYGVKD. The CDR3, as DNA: TGTGCCATCAGTGCCCTAGCGGGATCGAGAGCTAATGAGCAGTTCTTC. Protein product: CAISALAGSRANEQFF.

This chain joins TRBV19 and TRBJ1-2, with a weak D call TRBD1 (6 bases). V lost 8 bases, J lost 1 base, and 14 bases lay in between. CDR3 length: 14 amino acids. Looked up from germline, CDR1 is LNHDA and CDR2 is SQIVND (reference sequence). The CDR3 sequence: CASWGQEINYGYTF. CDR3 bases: TGTGCCAGTTGGGGGCAGGAGATTAACTATGGCTACACCTTC.

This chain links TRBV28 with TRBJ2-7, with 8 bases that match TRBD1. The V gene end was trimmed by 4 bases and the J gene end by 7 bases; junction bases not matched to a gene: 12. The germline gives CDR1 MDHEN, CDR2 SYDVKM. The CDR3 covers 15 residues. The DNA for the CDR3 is TGTGCCAGCAGTTCCTCCTCGGACAGGGTAGGGGAGCAGTACTTC. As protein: CASSSSSDRVGEQYF.

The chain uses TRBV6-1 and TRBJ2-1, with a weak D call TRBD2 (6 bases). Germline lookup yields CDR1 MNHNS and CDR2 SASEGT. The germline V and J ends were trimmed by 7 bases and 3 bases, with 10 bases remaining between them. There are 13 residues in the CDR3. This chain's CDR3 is CASIWGDYNEQFF. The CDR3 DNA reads TGTGCCAGCATATGGGGGGACTACAATGAGCAGTTCTTC.

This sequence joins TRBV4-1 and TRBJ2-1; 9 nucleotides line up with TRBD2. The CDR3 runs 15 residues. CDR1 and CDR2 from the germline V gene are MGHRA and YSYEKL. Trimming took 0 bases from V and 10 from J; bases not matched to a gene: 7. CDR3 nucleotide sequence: TGCGCCAGCAGCCAAGAAGGAGGGGCGGGGGGGGAGCAGTTCTTC. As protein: CASSQEGGAGGEQFF.

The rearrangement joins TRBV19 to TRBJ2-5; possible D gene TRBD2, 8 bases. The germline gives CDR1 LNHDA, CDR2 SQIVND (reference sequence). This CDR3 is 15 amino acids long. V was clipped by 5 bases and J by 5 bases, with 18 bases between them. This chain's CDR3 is CASSPREGARETQYF. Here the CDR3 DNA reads TGTGCCAGTAGTCCCCGGGAGGGGGCGCGGGAGACCCAGTACTTC. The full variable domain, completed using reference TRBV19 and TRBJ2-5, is DGGITQSPKYLFRKEGQNVTLSCEQNLNHDAMYWYRQDPGQGLRLIYYSQIVNDFQKGDIAEGYSVSREKKESFPLTVTSAQKNPTAFYLCASSPREGARETQYFGPGTRLLVL.

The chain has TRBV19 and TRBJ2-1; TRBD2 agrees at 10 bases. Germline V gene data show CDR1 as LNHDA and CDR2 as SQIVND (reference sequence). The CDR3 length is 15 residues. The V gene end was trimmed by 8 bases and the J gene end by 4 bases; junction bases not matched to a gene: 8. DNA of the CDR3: TGTGCCAGTTGGGATAGCGGGGGGACGTACAATGAGCAGTTCTTC. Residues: CASWDSGGTYNEQFF. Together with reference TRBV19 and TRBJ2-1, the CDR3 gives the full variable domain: DGGITQSPKYLFRKEGQNVTLSCEQNLNHDAMYWYRQDPGQGLRLIYYSQIVNDFQKGDIAEGYSVSREKKESFPLTVTSAQKNPTAFYLCASWDSGGTYNEQFFGPGTRLTVL.